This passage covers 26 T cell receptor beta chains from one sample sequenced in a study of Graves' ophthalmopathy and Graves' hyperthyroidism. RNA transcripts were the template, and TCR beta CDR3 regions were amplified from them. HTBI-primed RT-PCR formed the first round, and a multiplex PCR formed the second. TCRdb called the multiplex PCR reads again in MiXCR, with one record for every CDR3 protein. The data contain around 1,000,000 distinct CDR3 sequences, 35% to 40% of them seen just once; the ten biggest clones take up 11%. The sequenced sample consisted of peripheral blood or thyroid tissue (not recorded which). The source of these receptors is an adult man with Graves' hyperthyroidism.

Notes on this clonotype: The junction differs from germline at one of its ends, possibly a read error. In DNA, the CDR3 is TGCAGTGCTAGTACATCGACAGTCTACGAGCAGCACTTC. Translating it yields CSASTSTVYEQHF. V usage is TRBV20-1 and J usage is TRBJ2-7, with D perhaps matching TRBD1 (5 bases). The germline V gene encodes CDR1 DFQATT and CDR2 SNEGSKA (reference sequence). The length of the CDR3 is 13 residues.

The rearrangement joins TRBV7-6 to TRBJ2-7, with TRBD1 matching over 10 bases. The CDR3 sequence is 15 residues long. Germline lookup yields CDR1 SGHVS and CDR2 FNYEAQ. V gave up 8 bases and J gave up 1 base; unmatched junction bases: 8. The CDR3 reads CASWPGTGASYEQYF. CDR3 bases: TGTGCCAGCTGGCCCGGGACAGGGGCGTCCTACGAGCAGTACTTC. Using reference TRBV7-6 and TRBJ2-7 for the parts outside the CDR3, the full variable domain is GAGVSQSPRYKVTKRGQDVALRCDPISGHVSLYWYRQALGQGPEFLTYFNYEAQQDKSGLPNDRFSAERPEGSISTLTIQRTEQRDSAMYRCASWPGTGASYEQYFGPGTRLTVT.

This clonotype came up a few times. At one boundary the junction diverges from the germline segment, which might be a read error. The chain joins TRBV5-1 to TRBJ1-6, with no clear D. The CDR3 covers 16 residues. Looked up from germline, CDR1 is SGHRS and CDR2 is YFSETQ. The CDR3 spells CASSSGFSAYNSPLHF. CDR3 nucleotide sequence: TGTGCCAGCAGCTCGGGATTTTCAGCCTATAATTCACCCCTCCACTTT.

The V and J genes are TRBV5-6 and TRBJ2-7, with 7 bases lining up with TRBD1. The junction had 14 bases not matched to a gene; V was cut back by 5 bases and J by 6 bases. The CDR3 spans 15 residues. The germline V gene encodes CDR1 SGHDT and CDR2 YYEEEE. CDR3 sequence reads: CASSPPTGLVREQYF. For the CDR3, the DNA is TGTGCCAGCAGTCCTCCGACAGGGCTTGTTCGCGAGCAGTACTTC.

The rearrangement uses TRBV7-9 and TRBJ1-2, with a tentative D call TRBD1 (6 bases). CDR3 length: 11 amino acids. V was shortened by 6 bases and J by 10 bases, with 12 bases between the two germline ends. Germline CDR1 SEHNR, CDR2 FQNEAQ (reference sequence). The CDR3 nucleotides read TGTGCCAGCAGTACGAGGGGGAACTACACCTTC. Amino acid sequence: CASSTRGNYTF.

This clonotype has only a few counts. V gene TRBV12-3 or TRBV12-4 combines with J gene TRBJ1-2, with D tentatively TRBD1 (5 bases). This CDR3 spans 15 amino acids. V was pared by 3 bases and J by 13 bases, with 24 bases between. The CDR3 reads CASSLVRDVPQRSTF. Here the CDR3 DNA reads TGTGCCAGCAGTTTGGTCCGGGACGTTCCCCAGAGGTCCACCTTC.

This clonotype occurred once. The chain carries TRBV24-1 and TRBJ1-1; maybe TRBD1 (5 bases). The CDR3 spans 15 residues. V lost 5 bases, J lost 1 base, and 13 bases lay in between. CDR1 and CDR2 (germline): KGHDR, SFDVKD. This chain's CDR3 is CATSAAGPANTEAFF. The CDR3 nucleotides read TGTGCCACCAGTGCGGCAGGGCCGGCGAACACTGAAGCTTTCTTT.

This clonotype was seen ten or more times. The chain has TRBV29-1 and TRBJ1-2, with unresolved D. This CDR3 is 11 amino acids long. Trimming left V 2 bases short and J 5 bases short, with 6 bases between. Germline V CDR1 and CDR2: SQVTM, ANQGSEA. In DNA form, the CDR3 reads TGCAGCGTTGAAACAGAATATGGCTACACCTTC. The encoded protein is CSVETEYGYTF.

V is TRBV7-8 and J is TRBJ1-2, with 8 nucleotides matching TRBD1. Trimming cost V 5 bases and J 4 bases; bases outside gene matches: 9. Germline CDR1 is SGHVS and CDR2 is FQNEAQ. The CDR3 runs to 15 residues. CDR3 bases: TGTGCCAGCAGCCTAGGGACAGGCCTCGTCTATGGCTACACCTTC. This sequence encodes CASSLGTGLVYGYTF.

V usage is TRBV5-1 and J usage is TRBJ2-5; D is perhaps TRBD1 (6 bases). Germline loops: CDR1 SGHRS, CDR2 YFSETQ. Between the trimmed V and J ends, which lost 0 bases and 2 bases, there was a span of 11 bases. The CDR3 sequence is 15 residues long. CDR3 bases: TGCGCCAGCAGCTTGGCCACAGGGAAACAAGAGACCCAGTACTTC. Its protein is CASSLATGKQETQYF. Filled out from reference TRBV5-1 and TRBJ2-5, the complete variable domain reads KAGVTQTPRYLIKTRGQQVTLSCSPISGHRSVSWYQQTPGQGLQFLFEYFSETQRNKGNFPGRFSGRQFSNSRSEMNVSTLELGDSALYLCASSLATGKQETQYFGPGTRLLVL.

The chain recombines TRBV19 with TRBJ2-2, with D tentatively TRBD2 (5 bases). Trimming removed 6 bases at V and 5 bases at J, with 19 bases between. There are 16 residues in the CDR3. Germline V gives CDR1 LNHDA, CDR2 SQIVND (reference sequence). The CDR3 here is CASSQNGGLPTGELFF. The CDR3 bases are TGTGCCAGTAGCCAGAATGGCGGGCTCCCTACCGGGGAGCTGTTTTTT.

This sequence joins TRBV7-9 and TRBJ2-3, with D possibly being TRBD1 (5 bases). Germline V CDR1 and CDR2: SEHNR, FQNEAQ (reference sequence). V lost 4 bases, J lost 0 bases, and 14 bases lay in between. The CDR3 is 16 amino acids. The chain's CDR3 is CASSWGLTESTDTQYF. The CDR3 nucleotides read TGTGCCAGCAGCTGGGGCCTAACGGAGAGCACAGATACGCAGTATTTT.

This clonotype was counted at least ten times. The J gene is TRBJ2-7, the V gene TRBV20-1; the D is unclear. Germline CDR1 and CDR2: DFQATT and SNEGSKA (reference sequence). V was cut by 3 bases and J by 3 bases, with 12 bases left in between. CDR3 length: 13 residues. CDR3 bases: TGCAGTGCTAGGTATACAGTGGGCTACGAGCAGTACTTC. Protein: CSARYTVGYEQYF.

For the CDR3, the DNA is TGTGCCAGCAGCCCGGCCGACAGAACCACCCCCACAACTAATGAAAAACTGTTTTTT. It is translated as CASSPADRTTPTTNEKLFF. This sequence joins TRBV7-9 and TRBJ1-4, with D perhaps matching TRBD1 (5 bases). Germline V CDR1 and CDR2: SEHNR, FQNEAQ (reference sequence). This CDR3 is 19 amino acids long. V dropped 5 bases and J dropped 0 bases, with 22 bases sitting between them. Looking up the rest from reference TRBV7-9 and TRBJ1-4 gives the full variable domain: DTGVSQNPRHKITKRGQNVTFRCDPISEHNRLYWYRQTLGQGPEFLTYFQNEAQLEKSRLLSDRFSAERPKGSFSTLEIQRTEQGDSAMYLCASSPADRTTPTTNEKLFFGSGTQLSVL.

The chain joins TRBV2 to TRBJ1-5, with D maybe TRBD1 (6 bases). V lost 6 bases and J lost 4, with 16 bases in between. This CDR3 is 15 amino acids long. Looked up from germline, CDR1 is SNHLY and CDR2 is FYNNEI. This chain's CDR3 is CASRLQGIGNQPQHF. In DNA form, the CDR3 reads TGTGCCAGCAGGCTACAGGGAATTGGTAATCAGCCCCAGCATTTT.

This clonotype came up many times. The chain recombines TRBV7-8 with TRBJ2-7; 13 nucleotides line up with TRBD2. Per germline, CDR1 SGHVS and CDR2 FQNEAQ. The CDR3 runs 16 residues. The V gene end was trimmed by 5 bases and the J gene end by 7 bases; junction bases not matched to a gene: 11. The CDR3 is CASSPGLAGEGREQYF. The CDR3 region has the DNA TGTGCCAGCAGCCCAGGACTAGCGGGAGAGGGTCGGGAGCAGTACTTC.

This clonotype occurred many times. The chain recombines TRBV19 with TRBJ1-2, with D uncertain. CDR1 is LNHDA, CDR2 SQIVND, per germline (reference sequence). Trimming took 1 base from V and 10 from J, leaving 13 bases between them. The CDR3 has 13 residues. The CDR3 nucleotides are TGTGCCAGTAGTATAGGTTCGGGCAGTTACTACACCTTC. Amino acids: CASSIGSGSYYTF. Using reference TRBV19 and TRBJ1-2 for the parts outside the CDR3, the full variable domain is DGGITQSPKYLFRKEGQNVTLSCEQNLNHDAMYWYRQDPGQGLRLIYYSQIVNDFQKGDIAEGYSVSREKKESFPLTVTSAQKNPTAFYLCASSIGSGSYYTFGSGTRLTVV.

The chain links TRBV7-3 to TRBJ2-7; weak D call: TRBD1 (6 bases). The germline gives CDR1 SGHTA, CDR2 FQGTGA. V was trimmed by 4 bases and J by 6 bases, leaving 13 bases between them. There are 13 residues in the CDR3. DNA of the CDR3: TGTGCCAGCAGCTACAGGGCAGTTAGCGAGCAGTACTTC. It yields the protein CASSYRAVSEQYF.

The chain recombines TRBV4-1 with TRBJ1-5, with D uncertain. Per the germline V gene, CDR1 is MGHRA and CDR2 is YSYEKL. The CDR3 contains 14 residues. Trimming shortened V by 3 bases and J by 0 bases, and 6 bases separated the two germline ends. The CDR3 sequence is CASSHGYSNQPQHF. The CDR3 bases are TGCGCCAGCAGCCATGGTTATAGCAATCAGCCCCAGCATTTT.

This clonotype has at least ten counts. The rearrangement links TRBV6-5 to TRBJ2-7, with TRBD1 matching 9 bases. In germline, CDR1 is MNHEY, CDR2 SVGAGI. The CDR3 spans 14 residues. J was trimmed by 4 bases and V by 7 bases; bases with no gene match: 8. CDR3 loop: CASKAGTGNYEQYF. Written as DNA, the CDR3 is TGTGCCAGCAAAGCCGGGACAGGGAATTACGAGCAGTACTTC.

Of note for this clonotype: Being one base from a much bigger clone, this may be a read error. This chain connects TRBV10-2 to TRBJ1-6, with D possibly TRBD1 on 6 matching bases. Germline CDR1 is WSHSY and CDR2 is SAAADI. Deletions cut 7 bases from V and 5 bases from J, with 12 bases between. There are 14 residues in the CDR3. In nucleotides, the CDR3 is TGCGCCAGCACCCAGGGGCCCCATAATTCACCCCTCCACTTT. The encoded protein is CASTQGPHNSPLHF.

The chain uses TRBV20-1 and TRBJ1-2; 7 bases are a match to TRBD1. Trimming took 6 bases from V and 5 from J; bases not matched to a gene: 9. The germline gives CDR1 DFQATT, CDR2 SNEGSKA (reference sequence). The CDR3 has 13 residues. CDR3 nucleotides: TGCAGTGCCGCATTACAGGGGATTTATGGCTACACCTTC. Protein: CSAALQGIYGYTF.

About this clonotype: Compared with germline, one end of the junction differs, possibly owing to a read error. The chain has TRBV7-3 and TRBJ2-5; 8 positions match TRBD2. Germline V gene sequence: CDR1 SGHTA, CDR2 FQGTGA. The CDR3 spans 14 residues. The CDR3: CTSSPRGGYETQYF. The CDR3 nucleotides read TGTACCAGCAGCCCTCGGGGGGGCTACGAGACCCAGTACTTC. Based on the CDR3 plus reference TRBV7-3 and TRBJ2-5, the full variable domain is GAGVSQTPSNKVTEKGKYVELRCDPISGHTALYWYRQSLGQGPEFLIYFQGTGAADDSGLPNDRFFAVRPEGSVSTLKIQRTERGDSAVYLCTSSPRGGYETQYFGPGTRLLVL.

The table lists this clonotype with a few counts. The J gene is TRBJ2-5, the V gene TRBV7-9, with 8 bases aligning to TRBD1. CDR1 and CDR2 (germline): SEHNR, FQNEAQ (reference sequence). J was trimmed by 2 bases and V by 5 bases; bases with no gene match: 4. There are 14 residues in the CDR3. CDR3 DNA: TGTGCCAGCAGCCAGGGGGCAGTACAAGAGACCCAGTACTTC. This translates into CASSQGAVQETQYF.

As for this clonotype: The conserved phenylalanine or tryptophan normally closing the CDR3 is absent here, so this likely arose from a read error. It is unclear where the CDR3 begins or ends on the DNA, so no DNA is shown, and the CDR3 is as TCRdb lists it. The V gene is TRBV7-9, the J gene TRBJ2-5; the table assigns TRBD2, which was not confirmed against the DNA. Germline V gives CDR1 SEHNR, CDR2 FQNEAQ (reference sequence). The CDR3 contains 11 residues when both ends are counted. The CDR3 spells CASSPAGLANT.

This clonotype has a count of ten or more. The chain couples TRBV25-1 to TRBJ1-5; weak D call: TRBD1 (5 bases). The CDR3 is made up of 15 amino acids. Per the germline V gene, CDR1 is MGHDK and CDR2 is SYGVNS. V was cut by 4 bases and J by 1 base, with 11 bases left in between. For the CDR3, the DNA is TGTGCCAGCAGTGCCTTGGGGGAGAGCAATCAGCCCCAGCATTTT. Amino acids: CASSALGESNQPQHF.